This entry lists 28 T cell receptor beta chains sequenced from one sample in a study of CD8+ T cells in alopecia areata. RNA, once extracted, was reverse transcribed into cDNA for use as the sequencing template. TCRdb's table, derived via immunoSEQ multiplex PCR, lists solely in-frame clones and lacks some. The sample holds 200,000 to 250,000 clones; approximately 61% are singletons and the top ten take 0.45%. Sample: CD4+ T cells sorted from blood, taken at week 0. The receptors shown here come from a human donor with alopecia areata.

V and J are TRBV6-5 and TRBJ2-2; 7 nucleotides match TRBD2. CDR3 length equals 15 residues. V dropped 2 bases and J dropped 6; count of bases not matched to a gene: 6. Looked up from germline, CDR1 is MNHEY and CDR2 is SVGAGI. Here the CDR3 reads CASSYDGGIAGELFF. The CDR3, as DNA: TGTGCCAGCAGTTACGACGGGGGGATCGCCGGGGAGCTGTTTTTT.

As DNA, the CDR3 is TGTGCCAGCAGCTTGGACAGGGGTCAGACCCAGTACTTC. Amino acid sequence: CASSLDRGQTQYF. This chain connects TRBV5-4 to TRBJ2-5; 7 nucleotides align to TRBD1. The CDR3 runs 13 residues. J gave up 6 bases and V 0 bases, and 2 bases lay outside the gene matches. The germline CDR1 and CDR2 sequences are SGHNT and YYREEE (reference sequence). The variable domain in full, with the rest retrieved from reference TRBV5-4 and TRBJ2-5, is ETGVTQSPTHLIKTRGQQVTLRCSSQSGHNTVSWYQQALGQGPQFIFQYYREEENGRGNFPPRFSGLQFPNYSSELNVNALELDDSALYLCASSLDRGQTQYFGPGTRLLVL.

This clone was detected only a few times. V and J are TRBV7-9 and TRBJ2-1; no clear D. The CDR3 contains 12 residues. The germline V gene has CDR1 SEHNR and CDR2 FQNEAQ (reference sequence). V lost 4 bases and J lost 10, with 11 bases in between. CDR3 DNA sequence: TGTGCCAGCAGCTCCCTACCTGACGAGCAGTTCTTC. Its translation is CASSSLPDEQFF.

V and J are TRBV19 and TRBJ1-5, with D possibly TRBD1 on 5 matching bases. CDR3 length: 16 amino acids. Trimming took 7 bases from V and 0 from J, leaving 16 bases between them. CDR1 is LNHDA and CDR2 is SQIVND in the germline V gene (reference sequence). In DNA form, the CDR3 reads TGTGCCAGTATCCCGGTGGGGGGATATAGCAATCAGCCCCAGCATTTT. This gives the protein CASIPVGGYSNQPQHF.

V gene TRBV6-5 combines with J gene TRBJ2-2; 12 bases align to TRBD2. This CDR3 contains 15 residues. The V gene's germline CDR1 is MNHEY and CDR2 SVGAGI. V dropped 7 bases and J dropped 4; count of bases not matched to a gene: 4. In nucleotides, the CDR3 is TGTGCCAGCAAACTAGCGGGGGGACTCACCGGGGAGCTGTTTTTT. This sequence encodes CASKLAGGLTGELFF.

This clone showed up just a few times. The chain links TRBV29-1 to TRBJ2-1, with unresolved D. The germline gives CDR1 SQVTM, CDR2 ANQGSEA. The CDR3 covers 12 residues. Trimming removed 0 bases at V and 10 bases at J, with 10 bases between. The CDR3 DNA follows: TGCAGCGTTGAAGAGACCGGGCGGGAGCAGTTCTTC. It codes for CSVEETGREQFF.

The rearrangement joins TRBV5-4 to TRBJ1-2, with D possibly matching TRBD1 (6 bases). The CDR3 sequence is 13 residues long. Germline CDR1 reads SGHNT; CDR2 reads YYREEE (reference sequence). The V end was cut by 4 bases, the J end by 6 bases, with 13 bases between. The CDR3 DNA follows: TGTGCCAGCAGCGCGCACCAGGGGAATGGCTACACCTTC. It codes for CASSAHQGNGYTF.

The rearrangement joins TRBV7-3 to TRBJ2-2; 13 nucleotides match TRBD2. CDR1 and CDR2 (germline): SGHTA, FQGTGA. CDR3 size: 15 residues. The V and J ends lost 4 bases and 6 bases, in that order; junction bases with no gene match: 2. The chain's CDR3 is CASSSTSGRSGELFF. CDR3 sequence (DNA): TGTGCCAGCAGCTCGACTAGCGGGAGGTCCGGGGAGCTGTTTTTT.

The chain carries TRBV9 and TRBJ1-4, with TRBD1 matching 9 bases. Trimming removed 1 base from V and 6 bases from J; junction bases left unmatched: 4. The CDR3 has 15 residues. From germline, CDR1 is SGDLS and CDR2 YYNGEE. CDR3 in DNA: TGTGCCAGCAGCGTATTGGGACAGGGAGATGAAAAACTGTTTTTT. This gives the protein CASSVLGQGDEKLFF.

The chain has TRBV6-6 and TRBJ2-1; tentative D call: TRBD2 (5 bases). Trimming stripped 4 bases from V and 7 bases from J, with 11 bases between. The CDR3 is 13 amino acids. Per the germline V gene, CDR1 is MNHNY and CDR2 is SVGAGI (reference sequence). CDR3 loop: CASSSREGNEQFF. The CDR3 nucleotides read TGTGCCAGCAGTTCCCGAGAGGGTAATGAGCAGTTCTTC.

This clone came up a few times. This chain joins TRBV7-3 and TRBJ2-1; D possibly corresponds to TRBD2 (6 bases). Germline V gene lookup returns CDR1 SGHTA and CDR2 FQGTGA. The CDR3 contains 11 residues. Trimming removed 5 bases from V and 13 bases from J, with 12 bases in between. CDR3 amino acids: CASSTSGEQFF. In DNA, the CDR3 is TGTGCCAGCAGCACATCGGGGGAACAGTTCTTC.

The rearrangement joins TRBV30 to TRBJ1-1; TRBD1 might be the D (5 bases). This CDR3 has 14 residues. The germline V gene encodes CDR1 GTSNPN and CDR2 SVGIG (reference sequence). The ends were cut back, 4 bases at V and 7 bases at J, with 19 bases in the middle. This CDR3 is CAWTPRGKRLEAFF. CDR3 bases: TGTGCCTGGACACCTCGGGGGAAACGGCTTGAAGCTTTCTTT.

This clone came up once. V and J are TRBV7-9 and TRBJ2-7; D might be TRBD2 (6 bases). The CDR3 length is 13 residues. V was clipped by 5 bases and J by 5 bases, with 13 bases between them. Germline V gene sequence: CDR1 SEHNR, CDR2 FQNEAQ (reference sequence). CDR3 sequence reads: CASSQAGRHEQYF. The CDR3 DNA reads TGTGCCAGCAGCCAGGCGGGGCGCCACGAGCAGTACTTC.

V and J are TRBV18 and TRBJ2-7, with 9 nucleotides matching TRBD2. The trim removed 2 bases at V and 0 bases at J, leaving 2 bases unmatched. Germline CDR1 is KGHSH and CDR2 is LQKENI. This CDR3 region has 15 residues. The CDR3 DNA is TGTGCCAGCTCACCAGCGGGAGGGAACTCCTACGAGCAGTACTTC. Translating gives CASSPAGGNSYEQYF. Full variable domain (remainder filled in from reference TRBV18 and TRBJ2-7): NAGVMQNPRHLVRRRGQEARLRCSPMKGHSHVYWYRQLPEEGLKFMVYLQKENIIDESGMPKERFSAEFPKEGPSILRIQQVVRGDSAAYFCASSPAGGNSYEQYFGPGTRLTVT.

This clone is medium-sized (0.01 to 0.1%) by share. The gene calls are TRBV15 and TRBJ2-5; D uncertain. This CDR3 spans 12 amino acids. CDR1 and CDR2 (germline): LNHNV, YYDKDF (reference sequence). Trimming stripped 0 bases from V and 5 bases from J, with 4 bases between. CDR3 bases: TGTGCCACCAGCAGAGATTTGGAGACCCAGTACTTC. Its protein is CATSRDLETQYF.

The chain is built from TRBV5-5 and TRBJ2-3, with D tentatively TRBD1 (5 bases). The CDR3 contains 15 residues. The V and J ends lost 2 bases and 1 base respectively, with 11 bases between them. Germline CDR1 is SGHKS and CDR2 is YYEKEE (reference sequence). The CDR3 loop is CASSFAGPGTDTQYF. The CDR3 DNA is TGTGCCAGCAGCTTCGCAGGGCCGGGCACAGATACGCAGTATTTT.

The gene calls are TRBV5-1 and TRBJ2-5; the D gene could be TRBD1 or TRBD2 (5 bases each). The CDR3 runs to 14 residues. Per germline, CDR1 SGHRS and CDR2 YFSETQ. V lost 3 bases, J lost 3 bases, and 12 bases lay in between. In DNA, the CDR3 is TGCGCCAGCAGCTCCTCCGGGACGAAAGAGACCCAGTACTTC. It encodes CASSSSGTKETQYF.

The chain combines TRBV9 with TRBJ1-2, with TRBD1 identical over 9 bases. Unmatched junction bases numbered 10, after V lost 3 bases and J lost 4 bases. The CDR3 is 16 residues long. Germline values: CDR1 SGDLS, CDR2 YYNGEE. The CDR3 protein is CASSATGQGFGYGYTF. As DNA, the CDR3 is TGTGCCAGCAGCGCCACCGGACAGGGGTTTGGCTATGGCTACACCTTC. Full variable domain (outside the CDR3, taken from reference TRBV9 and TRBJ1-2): DSGVTQTPKHLITATGQRVTLRCSPRSGDLSVYWYQQSLDQGLQFLIQYYNGEERAKGNILERFSAQQFPDLHSELNLSSLELGDSALYFCASSATGQGFGYGYTFGSGTRLTVV.

CDR3 DNA sequence: TGTGCCAGCAGCTTATTTTATCGGGAGTGGAGTGAGCAGTTCTTC. As protein: CASSLFYREWSEQFF. This chain uses TRBV7-9 with TRBJ2-1, with D possibly TRBD2 on 6 matching bases. The CDR3 sequence is 15 residues long. The V end was cut by 2 bases, the J end by 9 bases, with 17 bases between. The germline gives CDR1 SEHNR, CDR2 FQNEAQ (reference sequence).

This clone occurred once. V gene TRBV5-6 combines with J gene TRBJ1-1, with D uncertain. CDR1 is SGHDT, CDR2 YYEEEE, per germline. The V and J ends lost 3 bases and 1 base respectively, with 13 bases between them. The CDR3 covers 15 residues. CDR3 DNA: TGTGCCAGCAGCTCCGGATTGAGGAGGAACACTGAAGCTTTCTTT. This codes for CASSSGLRRNTEAFF.

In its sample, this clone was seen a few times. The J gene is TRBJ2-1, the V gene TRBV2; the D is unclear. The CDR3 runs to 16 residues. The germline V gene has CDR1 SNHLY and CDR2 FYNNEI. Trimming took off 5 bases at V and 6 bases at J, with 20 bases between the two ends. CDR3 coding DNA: TGTGCCAGCAGTCCTGAGTTAGTAGTACAAAGCAATGAGCAGTTCTTC. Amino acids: CASSPELVVQSNEQFF.

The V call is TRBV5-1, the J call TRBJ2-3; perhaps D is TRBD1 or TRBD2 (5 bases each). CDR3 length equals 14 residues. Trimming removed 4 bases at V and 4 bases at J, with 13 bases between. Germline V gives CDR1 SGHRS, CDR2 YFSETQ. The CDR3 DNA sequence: TGCGCCAGCAGCCGGGACGGAGGTCCAGATACGCAGTATTTT. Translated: CASSRDGGPDTQYF.

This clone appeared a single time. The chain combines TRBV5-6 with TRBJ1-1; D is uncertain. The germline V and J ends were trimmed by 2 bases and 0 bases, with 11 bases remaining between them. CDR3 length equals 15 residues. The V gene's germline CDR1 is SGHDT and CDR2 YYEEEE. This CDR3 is CASSFGRFMNTEAFF. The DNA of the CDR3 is TGTGCCAGCAGCTTTGGACGGTTCATGAACACTGAAGCTTTCTTT.

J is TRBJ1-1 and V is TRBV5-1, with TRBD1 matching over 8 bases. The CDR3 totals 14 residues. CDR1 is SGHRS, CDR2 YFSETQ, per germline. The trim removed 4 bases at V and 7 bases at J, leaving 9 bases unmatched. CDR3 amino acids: CASSRRQGYDEAFF. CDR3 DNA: TGCGCCAGCAGCCGGAGACAGGGGTATGATGAAGCTTTCTTT.

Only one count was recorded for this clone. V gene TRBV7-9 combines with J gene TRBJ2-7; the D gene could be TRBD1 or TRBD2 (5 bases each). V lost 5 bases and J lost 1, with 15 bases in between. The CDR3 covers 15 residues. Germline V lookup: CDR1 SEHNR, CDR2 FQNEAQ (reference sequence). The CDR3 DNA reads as TGTGCCAGCAGCATCGGGACCGCTGCTTCCTACGAGCAGTACTTC. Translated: CASSIGTAASYEQYF.

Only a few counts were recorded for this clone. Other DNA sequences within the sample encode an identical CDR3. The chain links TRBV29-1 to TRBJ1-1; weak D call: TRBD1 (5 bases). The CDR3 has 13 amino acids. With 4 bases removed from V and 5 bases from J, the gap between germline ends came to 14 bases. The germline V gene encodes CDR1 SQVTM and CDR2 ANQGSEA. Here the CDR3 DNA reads TGCAGCGTTGCCGGCAGGGTCGGGACTGAAGCTTTCTTT. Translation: CSVAGRVGTEAFF.

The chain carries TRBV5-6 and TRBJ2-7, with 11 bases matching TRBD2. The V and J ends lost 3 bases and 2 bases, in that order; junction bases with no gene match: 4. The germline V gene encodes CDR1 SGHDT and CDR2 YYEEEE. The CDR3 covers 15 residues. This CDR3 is CASSSRLAGTYEQYF. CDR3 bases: TGTGCCAGCAGCTCCCGACTAGCGGGGACCTACGAGCAGTACTTC.

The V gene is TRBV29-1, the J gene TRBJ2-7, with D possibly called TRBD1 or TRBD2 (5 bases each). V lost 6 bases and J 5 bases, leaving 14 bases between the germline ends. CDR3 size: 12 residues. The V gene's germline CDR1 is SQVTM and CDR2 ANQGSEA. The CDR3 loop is CSVRTRGDEQYF. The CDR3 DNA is TGCAGCGTAAGGACACGAGGGGACGAGCAGTACTTC.